A selection of T cell receptor beta chains follows, all from one sample in a study of neoadjuvant nivolumab and ipilimumab in lung cancer. Sequencing used immunoSEQ multiplex PCR; TCRdb keeps in-frame clones, though not all of them. The sample shows more than 15,000 clones, approximately 79% of them seen only once. Material: tumor tissue, obtained after neoadjuvant nivolumab, alone or with ipilimumab, at or shortly before surgery. The receptor source for this set is an adult with non-small cell lung cancer. The CDR3 runs from the conserved cysteine through the conserved F or W. A D gene is named only where the DNA matches it firmly. Expanded clones get a size class; other rows say once, few or many, or leave the size out.

TRBV19	TRBJ2-3	NA	NA	CASSIGGRELDTQYF	TGTGCCAGTAGTATAGGGGGCAGGGAACTAGATACGCAGTATTTT
TRBV14	TRBJ2-7	NA	TRBD2	CASRAEGLAGGTSYEQYF	TGTGCCAGCAGAGCAGAGGGACTAGCGGGGGGAACGTCCTACGAGCAGTACTTC
TRBV5-5	TRBJ1-4	NA	NA	CASSLQGPRMEKLFF	TGTGCCAGCAGCTTGCAGGGCCCGAGGATGGAAAAACTGTTTTTT
TRBV5-4	TRBJ2-5	NA	TRBD2	CASSLAGGETQYF	TGTGCCAGCAGCTTGGCGGGGGGAGAGACCCAGTACTTC
TRBV30	TRBJ2-2	NA	NA	CAWMTGWNTGELFF	TGTGCCTGGATGACAGGTTGGAACACCGGGGAGCTGTTTTTT
TRBV11-1	TRBJ1-2	NA	NA	CASSQSGASGYTF	TGTGCCAGCAGCCAATCGGGGGCCAGCGGCTACACCTTC
TRBV2	TRBJ2-2	NA	NA	CASSEGSYTGELFF	TGTGCCAGCAGTGAAGGTAGCTACACCGGGGAGCTGTTTTTT
TRBV5-1	TRBJ1-4	few	NA	CASSGGRRTNEKLFF	TGCGCCAGCAGCGGGGGGAGGCGTACTAATGAAAAACTGTTTTTT
TRBV29-1	TRBJ2-1	NA	TRBD2	CTMNIGTSGGNEQFF	TGCACCATGAACATCGGGACTAGCGGGGGCAATGAGCAGTTCTTC
TRBV15	TRBJ1-1	NA	TRBD1	CATSSEERTGNTEAFF	TGTGCCACCAGCAGCGAGGAGAGGACAGGGAACACTGAAGCTTTCTTT
TRBV5-5	TRBJ2-7	NA	TRBD1	CASSEPGTATEQYF	TGTGCCAGCAGCGAACCCGGGACAGCGACGGAGCAGTACTTC
TRBV5-1	TRBJ1-1	few	NA	CASSWTQNTEAFF	TGCGCCAGCAGCTGGACACAAAACACTGAAGCTTTCTTT
TRBV5-4	TRBJ1-3	NA	NA	CASSLDGNTIYF	TGTGCCAGCAGCCTTGATGGAAACACCATATATTTT
TRBV7-9	TRBJ2-2	once	NA	CATRSLTGELFF	TGTGCCACCCGGAGCCTTACCGGGGAGCTGTTTTTT
TRBV18	TRBJ1-2	NA	NA	CASSPEVRNYGYTF	TGTGCCAGCTCACCAGAGGTACGGAACTATGGCTACACCTTC
TRBV19	TRBJ1-5	NA	NA	CASSSTERQPQHF	TGTGCCAGTAGTAGTACAGAACGGCAGCCCCAGCATTTT
TRBV30	TRBJ1-3	NA	TRBD1	CAWSRTGNGNTIYF	TGTGCCTGGAGCCGGACAGGGAACGGAAACACCATATATTTT
TRBV18	TRBJ2-2	NA	NA	CASSPPSRNTGELFF	TGTGCCAGCTCACCACCTTCAAGGAACACCGGGGAGCTGTTTTTT
TRBV2	TRBJ1-1	NA	NA	CASSLMNTEAFF	TGTGCCAGCAGTCTTATGAACACTGAAGCTTTCTTT
TRBV30	TRBJ1-6	NA	NA	CAWRGPRNNSPLHF	TGTGCCTGGAGGGGCCCGAGGAATAATTCACCCCTCCACTTT
TRBV6-5	TRBJ1-2	NA	NA	CASSYLGSPYGYTF	TGTGCCAGCAGTTATTTAGGGTCACCCTATGGCTACACCTTC
TRBV5-6	TRBJ2-3	NA	NA	CASSRGGGRSTDTQYF	TGTGCCAGCAGCAGGGGAGGGGGACGGAGCACAGATACGCAGTATTTT
TRBV9	TRBJ2-7	NA	NA	CASSVGSGSTYEQYF	TGTGCCAGCAGCGTAGGGTCAGGGTCTACCTACGAGCAGTACTTC
TRBV5-1	TRBJ1-1	NA	NA	CASKGAQRARTEAFF	TGCGCCAGCAAAGGGGCCCAAAGGGCGCGCACTGAAGCTTTCTTT
TRBV6-5	TRBJ2-5	once	NA	CASRGLGSETQYF	TGTGCCAGCAGGGGCCTCGGGTCAGAGACCCAGTACTTC
TRBV4-3	TRBJ1-2	NA	NA	CASSQERGPNYGYTF	TGCGCCAGCAGCCAAGAGCGGGGTCCTAACTATGGCTACACCTTC
TRBV7-9	TRBJ2-7	NA	NA	CASSLGSYEQYF	TGTGCCAGCAGCCTCGGATCGTACGAGCAGTACTTC
TRBV9	TRBJ2-1	few	NA	CASSVTLGSDEQFF	TGTGCCAGCAGCGTAACCCTGGGCTCCGACGAGCAGTTCTTC
TRBV30	TRBJ1-2	NA	TRBD1	CAWSGGKTGINYGYTF	TGTGCCTGGAGCGGTGGAAAGACAGGGATTAACTATGGCTACACCTTC
TRBV5-4	TRBJ2-3	NA	NA	CASSSGLSSNTQYF	TGTGCCAGCAGCTCGGGACTGTCGTCGAATACGCAGTATTTT
TRBV7-9	TRBJ2-3	NA	NA	CASSNNGRDTQYF	TGTGCCAGCAGCAACAATGGGCGAGATACGCAGTATTTT
TRBV6-5	TRBJ1-2	NA	NA	CASSPGTFQGYTF	TGTGCCAGCAGCCCCGGGACATTTCAGGGCTACACCTTC
TRBV5-1	TRBJ2-7	NA	TRBD2	CASSYVAGGPSEQYF	TGCGCCAGCAGCTACGTAGCGGGGGGCCCCAGCGAGCAGTACTTC
TRBV29-1	TRBJ1-5	NA	NA	CSVLGDGMRHF	TGCAGCGTTTTAGGGGACGGTATGCGGCATTTT
TRBV5-4	TRBJ1-6	NA	NA	CASSSKGGYNSPLHF	TGTGCCAGCAGCTCTAAAGGGGGCTATAATTCACCCCTCCACTTT
TRBV11-1	TRBJ2-5	NA	NA	CASSRGTLQETQYF	TGTGCCAGCAGCAGAGGGACCCTCCAAGAGACCCAGTACTTC
TRBV5-1	TRBJ2-1	NA	NA	CASGSGSYNEQFF	TGCGCCAGCGGGAGCGGTTCCTACAATGAGCAGTTCTTC
TRBV2	TRBJ1-2	NA	NA	CASSGSQLGYGYTF	TGTGCCAGCAGTGGAAGCCAGCTCGGCTATGGCTACACCTTC
TRBV5-1	TRBJ1-2	NA	TRBD1	CASSLTGDPRYGYTF	TGCGCCAGCAGCTTGACAGGGGATCCTCGCTATGGCTACACCTTC
TRBV2	TRBJ1-1	NA	NA	CASSGGRGRVDTEAFF	TGTGCCAGCAGTGGGGGCCGGGGAAGGGTTGACACTGAAGCTTTCTTT
TRBV10-2	TRBJ1-2	NA	NA	CASSESQGRYGYTF	TGCGCCAGCAGTGAGTCCCAGGGGCGCTATGGCTACACCTTC
TRBV4-1	TRBJ1-6	NA	TRBD1	CASSRWTGAQSPLHF	TGCGCCAGCAGCCGATGGACAGGGGCACAGTCACCCCTCCACTTT
TRBV5-6	TRBJ1-2	NA	TRBD1	CASSGTETNYGYTF	TGTGCCAGTTCCGGGACAGAAACTAACTATGGCTACACCTTC
TRBV6-1	TRBJ2-5	few	NA	CATRGYLETQYF	TGTGCCACCCGGGGATATCTAGAGACCCAGTACTTC
TRBV6-6	TRBJ1-1	NA	NA	CASRSGTLLNTEAFF	TGTGCCAGCAGGTCCGGGACGCTCCTGAACACTGAAGCTTTCTTT
TRBV18	TRBJ2-2	once	NA	CASSPPVGVGGELFF	TGTGCCAGCTCACCACCGGTAGGAGTCGGCGGGGAGCTGTTTTTT
TRBV4-1	TRBJ1-2	NA	NA	CASSQDPGSTRSFNYGYTF	TGCGCCAGCAGCCAAGACCCGGGGAGTACCCGGTCCTTTAACTATGGCTACACCTTC
TRBV4-1	TRBJ2-1	NA	NA	CASSPTDRLGYNEQFF	TGCGCCAGCAGCCCTACAGACAGGCTTGGATACAATGAGCAGTTCTTC
TRBV5-6	TRBJ2-3	NA	TRBD1	CASSRQGVQDTQYF	TGTGCCAGCAGCCGACAGGGCGTACAAGATACGCAGTATTTT
TRBV5-1	TRBJ1-2	NA	TRBD1	CASSQGTGLGGYTF	TGCGCCAGCAGCCAAGGGACAGGGCTAGGGGGCTACACCTTC
TRBV6-1	TRBJ1-2	few	NA	CASSESSLGYTF	TGTGCCAGCAGTGAATCAAGCCTCGGCTACACCTTC
TRBV9	TRBJ2-1	NA	TRBD1	CASSVATGKVDEQFF	TGTGCCAGCAGCGTAGCGACAGGGAAGGTTGATGAGCAGTTCTTC
TRBV7-9	TRBJ2-3	few	TRBD1	CATRGRTSTDTQYF	TGTGCCACAAGGGGGCGGACTAGCACAGATACGCAGTATTTT
TRBV6-5	TRBJ1-2	NA	NA	CASSAAGINYGYTF	TGTGCCAGCAGTGCTGCGGGCATCAACTATGGCTACACCTTC
TRBV7-8	TRBJ2-7	few	TRBD1	CASNHRDRPIYEQYF	TGTGCCAGCAATCATAGGGACAGACCTATCTACGAGCAGTACTTC
TRBV28	TRBJ1-2	NA	TRBD1	CASSFRRTGGYGYTF	TGTGCCAGCAGTTTCCGGCGGACAGGGGGCTATGGCTACACCTTC
TRBV9	TRBJ1-1	NA	TRBD1	CASSVGTGGTEAFF	TGTGCCAGCAGCGTAGGGACAGGGGGCACTGAAGCTTTCTTT
TRBV10-2	TRBJ2-7	NA	TRBD2	CASRTSGGLSYEQYF	TGCGCCAGCAGGACTAGCGGGGGGCTCTCCTACGAGCAGTACTTC